Sequencing of this T cell receptor beta chain was carried out in a study of shared clonotypes between healthy human individuals. Concerning this clone: Its antigen is as yet unknown.

Study outcomes and limitations: The represented genetic and exposure-history diversity was limited by the small number of donors. Approximately 4.6% of naive CD4 clonotypes were common to a handful of donors.

CD8 cells regarded as naive lacked CD45RO, were positively chosen for CCR7, and omitted terminally differentiated effector memory CD45RA+ cells. V lost 5 bases and J 4 bases, leaving 11 bases between the germline ends. The CDR3 has 13 residues. The germline CDR1 and CDR2 sequences are MDHEN and SYDVKM. Sequenced by immunoSEQ multiplex PCR; TCRdb stores in-frame clones only, minus some. The sample consists of 1.5 million to 2.5 million clones, less than 95% of them appearing once. Material: naive CD8+ T cells sorted from blood. The TCR sequence derives from a man aged 18 to 30 in good health. The V gene is TRBV28, the J gene TRBJ1-1, with D possibly matching TRBD1 (5 bases). CDR3 DNA sequence: TGTGCCAGCAGTATCGGGGGAATCACTGAAGCTTTCTTT. Translating it yields CASSIGGITEAFF. Variable domain in full (rest from reference TRBV28 and TRBJ1-1): DVKVTQSSRYLVKRTGEKVFLECVQDMDHENMFWYRQDPGLGLRLIYFSYDVKMKEKGDIPEGYSVSREKKERFSLILESASTNQTSMYLCASSIGGITEAFFGQGTRLTVV.